This T cell receptor beta chain was obtained from a study of spatial heterogeneity in lung cancer. From germline, CDR1 is MGHRA and CDR2 YSYEKL. The CDR3 extends over 15 amino acids. J lost 7 bases, V lost 4 bases, and 5 bases had no gene match. This clonotype came up many times. Sample time point: blood at routine non-recurrence follow-up after resection. Whole RNA obtained from tumor, nontumor lung or frozen PBMC underwent sequencing without sorting. One entry per CDR3 protein, called by TCRdb with MiXCR from the 5' RACE reads. The sample consists of about 30,000 distinct CDR3 sequences, approximately 5.6% of them appearing once.

The chain carries TRBV4-1 and TRBJ1-5, with 12 bases identical to TRBD1. This receptor was identified in a male donor with early-stage non-small cell lung cancer. This specimen was PBMCs, taken at follow-up. CDR3: CASSPGTGGGQPQHF. The CDR3 DNA sequence: TGCGCCAGCAGCCCGGGGACAGGGGGCGGCCAGCCCCAGCATTTT.